Listed below are T cell receptor beta chains from one sample, sequenced in a study of blood T cells in healthy people across ages. TCRdb passed the 5' RACE reads through MiXCR, listing each CDR3 protein once. The sample carries 1.5 million to 2 million distinct CDR3 sequences, 49% recorded once. The specimen sequenced was blood. All receptors come from a woman aged 40 to 50 in good health. CDR3s include the opening cysteine and the closing phenylalanine or tryptophan. The D gene is left open where the match is weak. Clone size is shown for a subset of rows, as once, few, many or a class of expanded clone.

>few|TRBJ2-7|TRBV20-1|TRBD2
TGCAGTGCTCCCCGTCCGGGACTACAGATCTACGAGCAGTACTTC
CSAPRPGLQIYEQYF
>-|TRBJ1-6|TRBV25-1|TRBD1
TGTGCCACCGCAGGGGGGCTTGGTTCACCCCTCCACTTT
CATAGGLGSPLHF
>-|TRBJ2-5|TRBV4-3|TRBD2
TGCGCCAGCAGCCCCTTTCGGACTAGCAGAGAGACCCAGTACTTC
CASSPFRTSRETQYF
>-|TRBJ2-5|TRBV6-2/TRBV6-3|TRBD1
TGTGCCAGTCGACAGGGGATGCCGGAGACCCAGTACTTC
CASRQGMPETQYF
>-|TRBJ2-3|TRBV24-1|-
TGTGCCTCCAAATTGGTACCGGGACTCTGCACAGATACGCAGTATTTT
CASKLVPGLCTDTQYF
>-|TRBJ1-2|TRBV24-1|TRBD1
TGTGCCACCAGTGGCCCGGGACAGGGGCGCTATGGCTACACCTTC
CATSGPGQGRYGYTF
>-|TRBJ2-1|TRBV20-1|-
TGCAGTGCTAGAGATTTTGCACAGAGCTCCTACAATGAGCAGTTCTTC
CSARDFAQSSYNEQFF
>-|TRBJ2-5|TRBV6-2/TRBV6-3|TRBD2
TGTGCCAGCAGCCCGTCGGGGGGAGCGGGCCCTCAAGAGACCCAGTGCTTC
CASSPSGGAGPQETQCF
>-|TRBJ2-1|TRBV28|-
TGTGCCAGCAGCCATCGCGGGGAACTCTATGAGCAGTTCTTC
CASSHRGELYEQFF
>once|TRBJ2-7|TRBV9|-
TGTGCCAGCAGCGCTTTAGACAGCCCCTACGAGCAGTACTTC
CASSALDSPYEQYF
>-|TRBJ2-1|TRBV20-1|-
TGCAGTGCTAAGCTTGTGGGGGCCCTACCCGGGGAGCAGTTCTTC
CSAKLVGALPGEQFF
>-|TRBJ1-4|TRBV2|-
TGTGCCACCAACCGCGACGGATTTAGGGATGAAAAACTGTTTTTT
CATNRDGFRDEKLFF
>-|TRBJ2-7|TRBV6-2/TRBV6-3|TRBD1
TGTGCCAGCAGCTACCCACAACAGGGGGGCTCCTACGAGCAGTACTTC
CASSYPQQGGSYEQYF
>few|TRBJ2-3|TRBV12-3/TRBV12-4|TRBD1
TGTGCCAGCAGTAAAAGACAGGGGGCAAGAACAGATACGCAGTATTTT
CASSKRQGARTDTQYF
>-|TRBJ2-3|TRBV20-1|TRBD1
TGCAGTGCTAGAGCTCTGACAGGGAGCAATCAGCCCCAGTATTTT
CSARALTGSNQPQYF
>few|TRBJ2-7|TRBV7-2|-
TGTGCCAGCAGCCCGGCGACTGGAGTAAGTGGGGAGCAGTACTTC
CASSPATGVSGEQYF
>-|TRBJ2-1|TRBV6-6|-
TGTGCCAGTCCGGGCCCTGGGGAGTTCTTC
CASPGPGEFF
>few|TRBJ2-7|TRBV7-2|-
TGTGCCAGCAGCTTAGATGAGATGGAGCAGTACTTC
CASSLDEMEQYF
>-|TRBJ2-1|TRBV5-1|-
TGCGCCAGCAGCTTGATCCCCCAATACAATGAGCAGTTCTTC
CASSLIPQYNEQFF
>-|TRBJ2-7|TRBV12-3/TRBV12-4|-
TGTGCCAGCAGTCCCCCCTGGGCCCTCTACGAGCAGTACTTC
CASSPPWALYEQYF
>-|TRBJ1-4|TRBV20-1|-
TGCAGTGCCACTATGCAAGGATATAATGAAAAACTGTTTTTT
CSATMQGYNEKLFF
>few|TRBJ2-5|TRBV9|-
TGTGCCAGCAGCGTCCAAATCGACCAGGGGACCCAGTACTTC
CASSVQIDQGTQYF
>-|TRBJ2-1|TRBV9|-
TGTGCCAGCAGCGTGTTAGGCAGGGACAATGAGCAGTTCTTC
CASSVLGRDNEQFF
>-|TRBJ2-3|TRBV10-3|TRBD1
TGTGCCATCAGTGACCCTCAGACAGGGACAACAGATAAGCAGTATTTT
CAISDPQTGTTDKQYF
>-|TRBJ2-7|TRBV5-6|-
TGTACCAGCAGCCCTACAGGCTACGAGCAGTACTTC
CTSSPTGYEQYF
>-|TRBJ1-5|TRBV4-1|-
TGCGCCAGCAGCCAAGGGTCTTATCAGCCCCAGCATTTT
CASSQGSYQPQHF
>-|TRBJ2-5|TRBV9|-
TGTGCCAGCAGCAGAGGGGGGACATCTCAAGAGACCCAGTACTTC
CASSRGGTSQETQYF
>-|TRBJ2-7|TRBV7-9|TRBD1
TGTGCCAGCAACCCTACCGGGACAGGCGACGAGCAGTACTTC
CASNPTGTGDEQYF
>few|TRBJ1-2|TRBV27|-
TGTGCCAGCCGGGACACGGCGGACTATGGCTACACCTTC
CASRDTADYGYTF
>few|TRBJ1-2|TRBV11-1|TRBD1
TGTGCCAGCAGAAAAGGGACAGGCGGTGGCTACACCTTC
CASRKGTGGGYTF
>-|TRBJ1-2|TRBV6-5|-
TGTGCCAGCAGTACCAGAGGAGAAGGGAGAGGGGGCTACACCTTC
CASSTRGEGRGGYTF
>-|TRBJ2-5|TRBV13|-
TGTGCCAGCAGCCTTCTAGGGCCCACCGGGAAACCAGAAGAGACCCAGTACTTC
CASSLLGPTGKPEETQYF
>once|TRBJ1-2|TRBV20-1|-
TGCAGTGCTAGCAATGCAGGCGACCTACTCAGCTACACCTTC
CSASNAGDLLSYTF
>-|TRBJ2-1|TRBV4-1|-
TGCGCCAGCAGCCCCCGGGACTTCATCCGGAGCTCCTACAATGAGCAGTTCTTC
CASSPRDFIRSSYNEQFF
>-|TRBJ1-2|TRBV28|-
TGTGCCATCGGTATCGGGGGGGCGCGTGGCTACACCTTC
CAIGIGGARGYTF
>few|TRBJ2-1|TRBV7-2|TRBD1
TGTGCCAGCAGCGGGCACAGGGGTCCCTACAATGAGCAGTTCTTC
CASSGHRGPYNEQFF
>once|TRBJ1-2|TRBV4-3|-
TGCGCCAGCAGCCAAGAATTAGGGCAGGACTATGGCTACACCTTC
CASSQELGQDYGYTF
>once|TRBJ2-7|TRBV28|-
TGTGCCAGCAGCAGAACAGGGTACCACGAGCAGTACTTC
CASSRTGYHEQYF
>few|TRBJ2-1|TRBV6-2/TRBV6-3|TRBD1
TGTGCCAGCAGTTACTCGAGGACAGGGAATCGGAATGAGCAGTTCTTC
CASSYSRTGNRNEQFF
>few|TRBJ2-7|TRBV27|TRBD1
TGTGCCAGCAGTTTAGCCCCACAGGGGACCTACGAGCAGTACTTC
CASSLAPQGTYEQYF
>few|TRBJ2-7|TRBV20-1|-
TGCAGTGCTAGGGGGACCCTGCCCTACGAGCAGTACTTC
CSARGTLPYEQYF
>once|TRBJ1-2|TRBV15|TRBD1
TGTGCCACCAGCACTAGCCGCGGGACAGCTTCCAACTATGGCTACACCTTC
CATSTSRGTASNYGYTF
>-|TRBJ2-3|TRBV27|-
TGTGCCAGCAGTTTCTTCACGACCCCTGACACAGATACGCAGTATTTT
CASSFFTTPDTDTQYF
>-|TRBJ1-1|TRBV4-2|-
TGTGCCAGCACCAAAGGGACGGGAAACACTGAAGCTTTCTTT
CASTKGTGNTEAFF
>few|TRBJ2-1|TRBV4-1|TRBD2
TGCGCCAGCAGCCAAGATAGACTAGCGGGGGACAAGGATGAGCAGTTCTTC
CASSQDRLAGDKDEQFF
>-|TRBJ2-7|TRBV28|-
TGTGCCAGCAGTGCCACAATAAGCTCCTACGAGCAGTACTTC
CASSATISSYEQYF
>-|TRBJ2-1|TRBV20-1|TRBD2
TGCAGTCGTAGCGGGGGACGAGGAAACAATGAGCAGTTCTTC
CSRSGGRGNNEQFF
>-|TRBJ1-4|TRBV4-3|-
TGCGCCAGCAGCCCGGTTGTGGCGGTTAATGAAAAACTGTTTTTT
CASSPVVAVNEKLFF
>-|TRBJ2-3|TRBV7-3|-
TGTGCCAGCAGCGTAAGAGGGGAGTTGGATACGCAGTATTTT
CASSVRGELDTQYF
>few|TRBJ1-4|TRBV12-3/TRBV12-4|TRBD1
TGTGCCAGCAGTGGGACAGCTAATGAAAAACTGTTTTTT
CASSGTANEKLFF
>few|TRBJ2-5|TRBV7-9|TRBD2
TGTGCCAGCATCATTGCGGGGGATACTGAGACCCAGTACTTC
CASIIAGDTETQYF
>-|TRBJ1-4|TRBV9|-
-
CASSVGAGAGEKPFF
>-|TRBJ2-1|TRBV20-1|-
TGCAGTGCTCCTACTTGGGATGAGCAGTTCTTC
CSAPTWDEQFF
>-|TRBJ2-1|TRBV2|TRBD1
TGTGCCAGCAGTGAAGCGGGAGGGACAGGGGAGGAGTTCTTC
CASSEAGGTGEEFF
>-|TRBJ2-1|TRBV29-1|-
TGCAGCGTTCCCGCGGGAATGGGGCAGTTCTTC
CSVPAGMGQFF
>-|TRBJ2-7|TRBV6-2/TRBV6-3|TRBD1
TGTGCCAGCAGTTACTATCAGGGACAGGGAAACAATGAGCAGTACTTC
CASSYYQGQGNNEQYF